The rows below give T cell receptor beta chains drawn from one sample of a study of T cells in Graves' hyperthyroidism and ophthalmopathy. TCRdb used MiXCR to reprocess the multiplex PCR reads, holding one entry per CDR3 protein. The table lists 480,000 or so distinct CDR3 sequences, 14% of them singletons. The material sequenced was blood. These receptors originate from a woman between 18 and 30 years old with Graves' hyperthyroidism. Each CDR3 is given with its conserved first and last residue. D genes are given only for firm matches. Not every row has a clone size; where given, it reads once, few, many or a size class.

D	J	size	V	CDR3	DNA
TRBD2	TRBJ2-1	-	TRBV9	CASSAGLAGTHEQFF	TGTGCCAGCAGCGCGGGACTAGCGGGAACACATGAGCAGTTCTTC
TRBD2	TRBJ2-1	many	TRBV6-1	CASRPGLAGAHEQFF	TGTGCCAGCAGACCTGGACTAGCGGGAGCCCATGAGCAGTTCTTC
TRBD2	TRBJ2-1	many	TRBV29-1	CSVEGLGGRDEQFF	TGCAGCGTTGAGGGACTAGGGGGTAGGGATGAGCAGTTCTTC
-	TRBJ2-7	many	TRBV30	CAWRSGIQSSYEQYF	TGTGCCTGGAGGTCAGGGATACAAAGCTCCTACGAGCAGTACTTC
TRBD1	TRBJ1-3	many	TRBV9	CASSLRGTGENTIYF	TGTGCCAGCAGCTTACGAGGGACAGGAGAAAACACCATATATTTT
-	TRBJ2-3	-	TRBV6-5	CASSYSPHRDTQYF	TGTGCCAGCAGTTACTCGCCACATAGGGATACGCAGTATTTT
TRBD1	TRBJ1-1	-	TRBV9	CASSALQGENTEAFF	TGTGCCAGCAGCGCCCTACAGGGGGAAAACACTGAAGCTTTCTTT
-	TRBJ1-1	many	TRBV27	CASRTLGVNTEAFF	TGTGCCAGCAGAACCCTGGGGGTGAACACTGAAGCTTTCTTT
-	TRBJ1-1	many	TRBV29-1	CSVEATVLNTEAFF	TGCAGCGTTGAAGCGACAGTCCTGAACACTGAAGCTTTCTTT
TRBD2	TRBJ2-7	-	TRBV29-1	CSVFSGSEQYF	TGCAGCGTTTTTAGCGGGAGCGAGCAGTACTTC
TRBD1	TRBJ1-2	many	TRBV6-1	CASSRTGLNGYTF	TGTGCCAGCAGTAGGACAGGTCTTAATGGCTACACCTTC
TRBD2	TRBJ2-7	many	TRBV27	CASRRSGTGEQYF	TGTGCCAGCAGGAGGAGCGGGACGGGGGAGCAGTACTTC
TRBD1	TRBJ2-2	many	TRBV12-3/TRBV12-4	CASSFRTGGLGTGELFF	TGTGCCAGCAGTTTCCGGACAGGGGGCTTGGGCACCGGGGAGCTGTTTTTT
TRBD1	TRBJ2-1	many	TRBV20-1	CSASDRGVGSYNEQFF	TGCAGTGCTAGCGACAGGGGGGTTGGTTCCTACAATGAGCAGTTCTTC
-	TRBJ1-5	-	TRBV6-5	CASSYSVPLRQPQHF	TGTGCCAGCAGTTACTCGGTCCCCTTGAGGCAGCCCCAGCATTTT
-	TRBJ2-1	many	TRBV30	CAWSVGNEQFF	TGTGCCTGGAGTGTCGGTAATGAGCAGTTCTTC
-	TRBJ2-5	few	TRBV11-3	CASTGGGLNQETQYF	TGTGCCAGCACAGGGGGGGGACTTAACCAAGAGACCCAGTACTTC
-	TRBJ2-5	many	TRBV9	CASSVGATGAQETQYF	TGTGCCAGCAGCGTCGGGGCGACGGGGGCACAAGAGACCCAGTACTTC
-	TRBJ1-6	few	TRBV4-1	CASSQEIDSPLHF	TGCGCCAGCAGCCAGGAAATAGATTCACCCCTCCACTTT
-	TRBJ2-1	few	TRBV7-3	CASTPGGLLNEQFF	TGTGCCAGCACCCCCGGTGGACTACTCAATGAGCAGTTCTTC
TRBD1	TRBJ2-7	many	TRBV29-1	CSVSRGIQGAGEQYF	TGCAGCGTCTCTCGCGGGATACAGGGGGCGGGAGAGCAGTACTTC
-	TRBJ2-7	few	TRBV24-1	CATSDGRDEMYF	TGTGCCACCAGTGATGGGCGGGACGAGATGTACTTC
-	TRBJ2-2	many	TRBV7-9	CASSLGTGTINTGELFF	TGTGCCAGCAGCTTAGGGACCGGGACAATAAACACCGGGGAGCTGTTTTTT